Below, 27 T cell receptor beta chains from the same sample are listed, as sequenced in a study of neurological immune-mediated disorders. TCRdb processed the 5' RACE reads anew with MiXCR; each CDR3 protein has one entry. The sample yields tens of thousands of distinct CDR3 sequences, roughly an eighth seen once. The sequenced sample consisted of PBMCs. All receptors derive from a female donor in good health.

At least ten counts were recorded for this clonotype. J is TRBJ2-4 and V is TRBV19; D is possibly TRBD2 (5 bases). The V and J ends lost 6 bases and 0 bases respectively, with 12 bases between them. The CDR3 is 15 amino acids. The germline V gene has CDR1 LNHDA and CDR2 SQIVND (reference sequence). The CDR3 DNA is TGTGCCAGTAGGGTGCCGGGAATAGCCAAAAACATTCAGTACTTC. This gives the protein CASRVPGIAKNIQYF.

This clonotype showed up many times. V and J are TRBV6-6 and TRBJ1-4; tentative D call: TRBD1 (5 bases). V gave up 4 bases and J gave up 0 bases, with 9 bases separating them. The CDR3 is 15 amino acids. Germline V gene sequence: CDR1 MNHNY, CDR2 SVGAGI (reference sequence). CDR3 in amino acids: CASSSDRTTNEKLFF. For the CDR3, the DNA is TGTGCCAGCAGTTCCGACAGAACAACTAATGAAAAACTGTTTTTT.

This clonotype was detected ten times or more. The J gene is TRBJ1-5, the V gene TRBV28; D ambiguous. Trimming shortened V by 6 bases and J by 4 bases, and 4 bases separated the two germline ends. CDR3 size: 11 residues. The V gene's germline CDR1 is MDHEN and CDR2 SYDVKM. CDR3 sequence: CASRKNQPQHF. Here the CDR3 DNA reads TGTGCCAGCAGAAAAAATCAGCCCCAGCATTTT.

This clonotype was found a few times. The gene calls are TRBV5-1 and TRBJ2-7, with a weak D call TRBD1 (8 bases). V was shortened by 3 bases and J by 6 bases, with 19 bases between the two germline ends. CDR1 and CDR2 (germline): SGHRS, YFSETQ. CDR3 size: 15 residues. Here the CDR3 reads CASSWGGTGESEQYF. CDR3 DNA sequence: TGCGCCAGCAGCTGGGGGGGGACAGGTGAAAGCGAGCAGTACTTC.

In its sample, this clonotype was seen many times. The chain combines TRBV29-1 with TRBJ2-7; 9 bases align to TRBD1. Unmatched junction bases numbered 9, after V lost 5 bases and J lost 7 bases. Germline assignment: CDR1 SQVTM and CDR2 ANQGSEA. CDR3 length equals 13 residues. The chain's CDR3 is CSVTGQGQEEQYF. The CDR3 DNA is TGCAGCGTTACGGGACAGGGTCAAGAAGAGCAGTACTTC.

The sample holds many counts of this clonotype. The V gene is TRBV19, the J gene TRBJ2-2; 7 bases map to TRBD1. The V and J ends lost 4 bases and 2 bases, in that order; junction bases with no gene match: 10. The length of the CDR3 is 17 residues. The germline gives CDR1 LNHDA, CDR2 SQIVND (reference sequence). The CDR3 loop reads CASSTSSGTENTGELFF. The CDR3 DNA is TGTGCCAGTAGTACCTCTTCCGGGACAGAAAACACCGGGGAGCTGTTTTTT.

In this sample, this clonotype turned up many times. The CDR3, as DNA: TGTGCCACCAGTGACCCGGGGACTGGGCACAATGAGCAGTTCTTC. Translation: CATSDPGTGHNEQFF. The chain couples TRBV24-1 to TRBJ2-1; the D gene is possibly TRBD2 (6 bases). CDR1 is KGHDR, CDR2 SFDVKD, per germline. The CDR3 length is 15 residues. V dropped 4 bases and J dropped 5 bases, with 14 bases sitting between them.

The table lists this clonotype with many counts. The V gene is TRBV5-1, the J gene TRBJ2-2; 8 positions agree with TRBD1. Trimming took 3 bases from V and 6 from J; bases not matched to a gene: 7. The CDR3 length is 15 residues. Germline values: CDR1 SGHRS, CDR2 YFSETQ. The CDR3 nucleotides are TGCGCCAGCAGCTCCGAGATCAGGGGGCCCGGGGAGCTGTTTTTT. As protein: CASSSEIRGPGELFF.

This clonotype showed up just a few times. DNA of the CDR3: TGCAGCGTTGGACAGGGGGCCAGGGAGACCCAGTACTTC. Residues: CSVGQGARETQYF. The J gene is TRBJ2-5, the V gene TRBV29-1; TRBD1 agrees at 10 bases. This CDR3 is 13 amino acids long. Trimming cost V 4 bases and J 5 bases; bases outside gene matches: 4. Germline assignment: CDR1 SQVTM and CDR2 ANQGSEA.

This clonotype was seen many times. The rearrangement uses TRBV15 and TRBJ2-7; tentatively, D is TRBD1 or TRBD2 (5 bases each). CDR3 length: 16 residues. Trimming removed 1 base at V and 2 bases at J, with 15 bases between. Germline values: CDR1 LNHNV, CDR2 YYDKDF (reference sequence). CDR3 region: CATSRVGATMPYEQYF. The CDR3 DNA reads TGTGCCACCAGCAGAGTCGGGGCGACTATGCCCTACGAGCAGTACTTC. Looking up the rest from reference TRBV15 and TRBJ2-7 gives the full variable domain: DAMVIQNPRYQVTQFGKPVTLSCSQTLNHNVMYWYQQKSSQAPKLLFHYYDKDFNNEADTPDNFQSRRPNTSFCFLDIRSPGLGDTAMYLCATSRVGATMPYEQYFGPGTRLTVT.

In its sample, this clonotype was seen many times. This sequence joins TRBV6-2 or TRBV6-3 and TRBJ2-7, with 11 positions matching TRBD2. After removal of 6 bases from V and 3 bases from J, the junction contained 7 bases not matched to a gene. Per germline, CDR1 MNHEY and CDR2 SVGEGT. The CDR3 runs to 15 residues. The CDR3: CASSQGLAGYYEQYF. CDR3 nucleotide sequence: TGTGCCAGCAGCCAAGGACTAGCGGGTTACTACGAGCAGTACTTC.

At least ten counts were recorded for this clonotype. CDR3 region: CASSGRRSREQYF. The DNA for the CDR3 is TGTGCCAGCAGTGGGAGACGGTCTCGGGAGCAGTACTTC. The chain employs TRBV12-3 or TRBV12-4 and TRBJ2-7, with TRBD2 as a possible D gene (5 bases). The CDR3 totals 13 residues. The V end lost 5 bases, the J end lost 7 bases, and 15 bases lay between the germline ends.

This clonotype was counted ten times or more. This chain connects TRBV10-3 to TRBJ2-2; D remains unclear. Germline CDR1 is ENHRY and CDR2 is SYGVKD. The CDR3 extends over 14 amino acids. Trimming shortened V by 3 bases and J by 0 bases, and 5 bases separated the two germline ends. The CDR3 region is CAISDQPNTGELFF. CDR3 DNA: TGTGCCATCAGTGACCAACCGAACACCGGGGAGCTGTTTTTT.

This clonotype has at least ten counts. The gene calls are TRBV7-9 and TRBJ2-2, with D uncertain. V was shortened by 5 bases and J by 0 bases, with 13 bases between the two germline ends. The germline V gene has CDR1 SEHNR and CDR2 FQNEAQ (reference sequence). The CDR3 length is 16 residues. The CDR3 sequence: CASSRTGRTNTGELFF. The CDR3 bases are TGTGCCAGCAGCCGCACCGGGCGGACGAACACCGGGGAGCTGTTTTTT.

The rearrangement uses TRBV10-1 and TRBJ2-7; D is perhaps TRBD1 (6 bases). The CDR3 sequence is 15 residues long. The V end was cut by 5 bases, the J end by 0 bases, with 14 bases between. Germline CDR1 reads WNHNN; CDR2 reads SYGVQD (reference sequence). CDR3 nucleotide sequence: TGCGCCAGCAGTTCAGGGGCGATTAACTCCTACGAGCAGTACTTC. It encodes CASSSGAINSYEQYF.

This clonotype occurred many times. This rearrangement joins TRBV6-1 to TRBJ2-7; 8 bases are a match to TRBD1. Per germline, CDR1 MNHNS and CDR2 SASEGT. The CDR3 runs to 15 residues. V lost 4 bases and J lost 6; bases outside the gene matches: 11. The CDR3 sequence is CASSGPDRVLSEQYF. The CDR3 region has the DNA TGTGCCAGCAGTGGTCCGGACAGGGTACTCAGCGAGCAGTACTTC.

The chain recombines TRBV20-1 with TRBJ2-5; D remains ambiguous. This CDR3 contains 13 residues. The V end was cut by 3 bases, the J end by 5 bases, with 13 bases between. The germline CDR1 and CDR2 sequences are DFQATT and SNEGSKA (reference sequence). The CDR3 DNA reads TGCAGTGCTAGCCCCTCAGGACGGGAGACCCAGTACTTC. Translated: CSASPSGRETQYF.

This clonotype was seen repeatedly, ten times or more. The chain has TRBV27 and TRBJ2-7; TRBD2 aligns across 9 bases. Germline assignment: CDR1 MNHEY and CDR2 SMNVEV (reference sequence). The CDR3 loop spans 17 amino acids. Unmatched junction bases numbered 13, after V lost 5 bases and J lost 2 bases. Written as DNA, the CDR3 is TGTGCCAGCAGTCCCACCCGGGGTAGCGGGAGACCCTACGAGCAGTACTTC. Amino acid sequence: CASSPTRGSGRPYEQYF.

The chain employs TRBV20-1 and TRBJ1-1; D is perhaps TRBD1 (5 bases). Trimming removed 3 bases from V and 4 bases from J, with 12 bases in between. Germline CDR1 reads DFQATT; CDR2 reads SNEGSKA (reference sequence). The CDR3 sequence is 13 residues long. CDR3 sequence: CSASGWGGTEAFF. The DNA of the CDR3 is TGCAGTGCTAGTGGGTGGGGGGGCACTGAAGCTTTCTTT.

V gene TRBV9 combines with J gene TRBJ2-3, with TRBD2 identical over 12 bases. CDR1 is SGDLS and CDR2 is YYNGEE in the germline V gene. CDR3 size: 16 residues. V dropped 9 bases and J dropped 2; count of bases not matched to a gene: 10. CDR3 loop: CANTRLAGVLTDTQYF. The CDR3, as DNA: TGTGCCAACACTCGACTAGCGGGAGTGCTCACAGATACGCAGTATTTT. Supplemented by reference TRBV9 and TRBJ2-3, the full variable domain reads DSGVTQTPKHLITATGQRVTLRCSPRSGDLSVYWYQQSLDQGLQFLIQYYNGEERAKGNILERFSAQQFPDLHSELNLSSLELGDSALYFCANTRLAGVLTDTQYFGPGTRLTVL.

In its sample, this clonotype was seen many times. The genes are TRBV18 and TRBJ1-1; unclear D gene. CDR1 and CDR2 from the germline V gene are KGHSH and LQKENI. This CDR3 is built from 13 residues. The V gene lost 3 bases and the J gene lost 8 bases, with 13 bases spanning the gap. The CDR3 bases are TGTGCCAGCTCACCCCCGGACGCAGCAGAAGCTTTCTTT. The encoded protein is CASSPPDAAEAFF.

At least ten counts were recorded for this clonotype. V usage is TRBV20-1 and J usage is TRBJ1-5; possible D gene TRBD1, 6 bases. This CDR3 comprises 16 residues. Germline V gene lookup returns CDR1 DFQATT and CDR2 SNEGSKA (reference sequence). V was trimmed by 1 base and J by 0 bases, leaving 13 bases between them. The CDR3 spells CSARVRGAVSNQPQHF. As DNA, the CDR3 is TGCAGTGCTAGAGTTCGGGGGGCGGTTAGCAATCAGCCCCAGCATTTT.

The chain couples TRBV10-3 to TRBJ1-1; D unclear. The CDR3 extends over 13 amino acids. With 11 bases removed from V and 0 bases from J, the gap between germline ends came to 13 bases. CDR1 ENHRY and CDR2 SYGVKD come from the germline V gene. Here the CDR3 reads CAVKSGLNTEAFF. The CDR3 DNA reads as TGTGCCGTAAAATCGGGCCTGAACACTGAAGCTTTCTTT.

This clonotype has only a few counts. The V and J genes are TRBV3-1 and TRBJ1-6; D call uncertain. The CDR3 sequence is 14 residues long. Trimming took off 7 bases at V and 4 bases at J, with 11 bases between the two ends. Germline assignment: CDR1 LGHDT and CDR2 YNNKEL (reference sequence). This chain's CDR3 is CASNHLEYNSPLHF. The CDR3 DNA is TGTGCCAGCAACCACCTGGAGTATAATTCACCCCTCCACTTT.

This clonotype was seen repeatedly, ten times or more. The chain combines TRBV6-5 with TRBJ1-1, with 7 positions matching TRBD1. The junction had 5 bases not matched to a gene; V was cut back by 7 bases and J by 9 bases. CDR3 length equals 11 residues. The germline gives CDR1 MNHEY, CDR2 SVGAGI. CDR3 protein: CASTRGTQAFF. As DNA, the CDR3 is TGTGCCAGCACCAGGGGGACACAAGCTTTCTTT.

This clonotype was seen ten or more times. The rearrangement links TRBV20-1 to TRBJ1-1; weak D call: TRBD1 (6 bases). V was clipped by 6 bases and J by 1 base, with 15 bases between them. The CDR3 contains 14 residues. Germline lookup yields CDR1 DFQATT and CDR2 SNEGSKA (reference sequence). DNA of the CDR3: TGCAGTGCCAGACCAGGGGAGAGGAACACTGAAGCTTTCTTT. Protein product: CSARPGERNTEAFF.

This clonotype was detected ten times or more. The chain has TRBV6-5 and TRBJ1-1; D is unresolved. Trimming took 9 bases from V and 1 from J, leaving 18 bases between them. The CDR3 is 15 amino acids. Germline assignment: CDR1 MNHEY and CDR2 SVGAGI. The CDR3 region has the DNA TGTGCCAGTCGACGGGAGACCGTCACGAACACTGAAGCTTTCTTT. Protein: CASRRETVTNTEAFF.